This T cell receptor (beta chain) appears in the sequencing data of a study of early T cells in non-severe SARS-CoV-2 infection. Looked up from germline, CDR1 is MGHRA and CDR2 is YSYEKL. The CDR3 covers 13 residues. The junction had 6 bases not matched to a gene; V was cut back by 2 bases and J by 11 bases. A single record per CDR3 protein comes from TCRdb applying MiXCR to the 5' RACE reads. The table includes some 46,000 distinct CDR3 sequences, approximately 6.1% detected once. The sequence came from an adult who was a healthcare worker with PCR-confirmed SARS-CoV-2 infection or an uninfected control (not recorded which). The sequencing sample was made of whole blood. This chain joins TRBV4-1 and TRBJ2-1; 7 bases match TRBD1. This CDR3 is CASSQPSQGKQFF. In DNA form, the CDR3 reads TGCGCCAGCAGCCAACCATCACAGGGGAAGCAGTTCTTC.